The 15 T cell receptor beta chains listed next were all sequenced from one sample in a study of early T cells in non-severe SARS-CoV-2 infection. TCRdb recomputed calls from the 5' RACE reads with MiXCR, one row per CDR3 protein. The table lists approximately 35,000 distinct CDR3 sequences, 7.1% of them singletons. Sequenced material: whole blood, taken at baseline. All receptors derive from an adult who was a healthcare worker with PCR-confirmed SARS-CoV-2 infection or an uninfected control (not recorded which).

V gene TRBV28 combines with J gene TRBJ1-5; the D is unclear. This CDR3 spans 14 amino acids. The ends were cut back, 10 bases at V and 0 bases at J, with 13 bases in the middle. The germline V gene encodes CDR1 MDHEN and CDR2 SYDVKM. In nucleotides, the CDR3 is TGTGCCACCTCCGAGGGAGATAGCAATCAGCCCCAGCATTTT. This gives the protein CATSEGDSNQPQHF.

This clonotype was found many times. This chain uses TRBV12-3 or TRBV12-4 with TRBJ2-1; possibly TRBD1 for D (6 bases). V shed 7 bases and J shed 3 bases, with 10 bases lying between them. The CDR3 length is 13 residues. Written as DNA, the CDR3 is TGTGCCAGCACCCGGGACAACTACAATGAGCAGTTCTTC. Translating it yields CASTRDNYNEQFF.

By share, this clonotype counts as medium-sized. The CDR3 reads CASSLAPSGGPYEQYF. In DNA form, the CDR3 reads TGCGCCAGCAGCTTGGCCCCTAGCGGGGGGCCTTACGAGCAGTACTTC. The chain has TRBV5-1 and TRBJ2-7; 11 bases match TRBD2. The CDR3 runs to 16 residues. Germline V lookup: CDR1 SGHRS, CDR2 YFSETQ. V dropped 0 bases and J dropped 4; count of bases not matched to a gene: 6.

In this sample, this clonotype turned up a few times. This sequence joins TRBV12-3 or TRBV12-4 and TRBJ2-5; 12 nucleotides align to TRBD2. Unmatched junction bases numbered 7, after V lost 3 bases and J lost 5 bases. This CDR3 has 16 residues. The CDR3 sequence: CASSFFPSGRGETQYF. CDR3 bases: TGTGCCAGCAGTTTCTTTCCTAGCGGGAGGGGGGAGACCCAGTACTTC.

The rearrangement links TRBV7-6 to TRBJ2-1; TRBD1 might be the D (6 bases). Germline lookup yields CDR1 SGHVS and CDR2 FNYEAQ. The ends were cut back, 0 bases at V and 0 bases at J, with 9 bases in the middle. The CDR3 consists of 16 residues. The CDR3 DNA follows: TGTGCCAGCAGCTTAGCAGAGGACAGCTCCTACAATGAGCAGTTCTTC. The encoded protein is CASSLAEDSSYNEQFF.

The V call is TRBV5-1, the J call TRBJ2-7; D gene unclear. CDR1 is SGHRS, CDR2 YFSETQ, per germline. Deletions cut 3 bases from V and 0 bases from J, with 7 bases between. The CDR3 consists of 13 residues. The CDR3 sequence: CASSSLSSYEQYF. In DNA form, the CDR3 reads TGCGCCAGCAGCTCACTATCCTCCTACGAGCAGTACTTC.

The genes are TRBV24-1 and TRBJ2-1; 9 bases align to TRBD1. The V gene end was trimmed by 3 bases and the J gene end by 4 bases; junction bases not matched to a gene: 6. CDR3 length: 16 amino acids. Germline CDR1 KGHDR, CDR2 SFDVKD. CDR3 nucleotide sequence: TGTGCCACCAGTGATACCACAGGGGGCTGGTACAATGAGCAGTTCTTC. It is translated as CATSDTTGGWYNEQFF.

This clonotype was seen more than once but under ten times. The rearrangement uses TRBV7-9 and TRBJ1-4, with 8 bases matching TRBD1. Germline V lookup: CDR1 SEHNR, CDR2 FQNEAQ (reference sequence). The CDR3 runs to 15 residues. Trimming at V came to 5 bases and at J to 8 bases, leaving 10 bases not matched to a gene. This CDR3 is CASSPVPGQDEKLFF. The DNA for the CDR3 is TGTGCCAGCAGCCCAGTCCCGGGACAGGACGAAAAACTGTTTTTT.

This clonotype has only a few counts. The chain recombines TRBV2 with TRBJ2-5, with D possibly being TRBD1 or TRBD2 (5 bases each). CDR3 length: 12 amino acids. The germline V and J ends were trimmed by 5 bases and 4 bases, with 8 bases remaining between them. Germline CDR1 SNHLY, CDR2 FYNNEI. The CDR3 loop reads CASSRGGETQYF. The CDR3 nucleotides are TGTGCCAGCAGTCGGGGCGGAGAGACCCAGTACTTC.

This clonotype was detected many times. This rearrangement joins TRBV4-2 to TRBJ2-3, with 14 nucleotides matching TRBD2. The CDR3 length is 18 residues. CDR1 and CDR2 (germline): LGHNA, YNFKEQ. V lost 1 base, J lost 1 base, and 4 bases stayed unmatched. CDR3 bases: TGTGCCAGCAGCCAAGGGACTAGCGGGGGGTGGGGCACAGATACGCAGTATTTT. Protein: CASSQGTSGGWGTDTQYF.

In its sample, this clonotype was seen a few times. The chain employs TRBV13 and TRBJ2-3, with TRBD2 identical over 9 bases. This CDR3 comprises 16 residues. After removal of 5 bases from V and 2 bases from J, the junction contained 8 bases not matched to a gene. The germline V gene has CDR1 PRHDT and CDR2 FYEKMQ (reference sequence). CDR3 DNA sequence: TGTGCCAGCAGCCCTACTAGCGGGCCACCCACAGATACGCAGTATTTT. Translated, it gives CASSPTSGPPTDTQYF.

This clonotype was counted a few times. The chain combines TRBV28 with TRBJ2-1; D remains ambiguous. In germline, CDR1 is MDHEN, CDR2 SYDVKM. With 3 bases removed from V and 3 bases from J, the gap between germline ends came to 9 bases. The CDR3 contains 14 residues. The CDR3 reads CASSFSTGYNEQFF. The DNA of the CDR3 is TGTGCCAGCAGTTTTTCTACTGGCTACAATGAGCAGTTCTTC.

The chain employs TRBV28 and TRBJ2-1; 7 nucleotides agree with TRBD2. This CDR3 is built from 14 residues. Germline V lookup: CDR1 MDHEN, CDR2 SYDVKM. V shed 11 bases, J shed 5 bases, and the junction held 12 bases outside the gene matches. The CDR3 DNA reads TGTGCCGCCGAGCCCAGCGGGATCAACAATGAGCAGTTCTTC. It codes for CAAEPSGINNEQFF. The whole variable domain, filled in from reference TRBV28 and TRBJ2-1, reads DVKVTQSSRYLVKRTGEKVFLECVQDMDHENMFWYRQDPGLGLRLIYFSYDVKMKEKGDIPEGYSVSREKKERFSLILESASTNQTSMYLCAAEPSGINNEQFFGPGTRLTVL.

This clonotype came up a few times. This chain joins TRBV11-3 and TRBJ2-3, with D unresolved. The germline V gene encodes CDR1 SGHNT and CDR2 YENEEA. Trimming removed 5 bases at V and 5 bases at J, with 17 bases between. This CDR3 is 15 amino acids long. CDR3 in amino acids: CASSPNFLIQDTQYF. The CDR3 DNA reads as TGTGCCAGCAGCCCCAATTTCTTGATTCAAGATACGCAGTATTTT.

This clonotype was observed a few times. The chain combines TRBV20-1 with TRBJ2-7; D not resolved. The V gene lost 5 bases and the J gene lost 9 bases, with 11 bases spanning the gap. This CDR3 has 10 amino acids. Germline V gene lookup returns CDR1 DFQATT and CDR2 SNEGSKA (reference sequence). DNA of the CDR3: TGCAGTGCTCCGAGACTTGGGCAGTACTTC. Amino acids: CSAPRLGQYF.